This TCR beta chain was recovered during a study of blood T cell repertoires in COVID-19. At the level of the study: Samples of COVID-19 (acute and convalescent) were obtained from the United States, Italy and Spain. Nucleic acid was either cDNA or gDNA, and it came from T cells, B-cell-depleted T cells, or PBMCs.

Per the original data handling: Reference gene primer amplification yielded estimated nucleated cell counts. Method: immunoSEQ multiplex PCR; TCRdb's copy keeps in-frame clones and lacks some. V, J and clone size are taken as reported in that table, and D and trimming were inferred from the DNA itself. Of 90,000 to 130,000 clones in the sample, approximately 68% were seen once. With 6 bases removed from V and 4 bases from J, the gap between germline ends came to 16 bases. The CDR3 covers 15 residues. The germline gives CDR1 MNHEY, CDR2 SMNVEV (reference sequence). This chain links TRBV27 with TRBJ1-5; D unclear. This clonotype was obtained from a woman aged 55-70 years with acute or convalescent COVID-19. The sequencing input was peripheral blood. The CDR3 protein is CASSNRLNLNQPQHF. The DNA for the CDR3 is TGTGCCAGCAGCAATAGATTGAACTTAAATCAGCCCCAGCATTTT.